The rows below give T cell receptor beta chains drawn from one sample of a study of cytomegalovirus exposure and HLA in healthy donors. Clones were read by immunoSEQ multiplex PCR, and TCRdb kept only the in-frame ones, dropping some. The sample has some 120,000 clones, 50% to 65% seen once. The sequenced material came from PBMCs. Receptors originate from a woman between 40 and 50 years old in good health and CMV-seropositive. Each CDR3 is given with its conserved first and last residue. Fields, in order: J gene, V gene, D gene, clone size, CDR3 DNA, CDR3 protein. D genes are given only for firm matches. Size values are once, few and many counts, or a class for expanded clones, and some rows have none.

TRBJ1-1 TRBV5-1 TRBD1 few TGCGCCAGCAGCTTGGTGGGGACAGGGGTTACTGAAGCTTTCTTT CASSLVGTGVTEAFF
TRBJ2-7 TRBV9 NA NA TGTGCCAGCAGCGTAGCAACGGGTACCTACGAGCAGTACTTC CASSVATGTYEQYF
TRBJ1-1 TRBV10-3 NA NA TGTGCCATCAGACAGGAATTGAACACTGAAGCTTTCTTT CAIRQELNTEAFF
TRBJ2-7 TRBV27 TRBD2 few TGTGCCAGCAGCCTGGAGGGAGGGCTGGTCTACGAGCAGTACTTC CASSLEGGLVYEQYF
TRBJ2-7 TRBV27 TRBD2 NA TGTGCCAGTGGACTAGCGGGAGCCTACGAGCAGTACTTC CASGLAGAYEQYF
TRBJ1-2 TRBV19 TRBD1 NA TGTGCCACAAGGACAGGGGAAGACGGCTACACCTTC CATRTGEDGYTF
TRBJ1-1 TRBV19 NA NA TGTGCCAGTAGTATTACAGGGTACACTGAAGCTTTCTTT CASSITGYTEAFF
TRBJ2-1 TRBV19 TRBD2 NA TGTGCCAGTAGTATCGAGGGGACTATCTCCTACAATGAGCAGTTCTTC CASSIEGTISYNEQFF
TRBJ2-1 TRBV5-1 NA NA TGCGCCAGCAGCTTAGCGGAAAGCTACAATGAGCAGTTCTTC CASSLAESYNEQFF
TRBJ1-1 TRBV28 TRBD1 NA TGTGCCAGTAATAGGGGGACAGGGGCTGGTTTTCCTGAAGCTTTCTTT CASNRGTGAGFPEAFF
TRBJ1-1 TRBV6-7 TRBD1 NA TGTGCCAGCAGTTACCCGGGACAGGGGAGCCCTGAAGCTTTCTTT CASSYPGQGSPEAFF
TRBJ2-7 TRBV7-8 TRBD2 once TGTGCCAGCAGCCCGACTTGGAGGGCCCGGGGGGGAGAGCAGTACTTC CASSPTWRARGGEQYF
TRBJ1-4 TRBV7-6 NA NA TGTGCCAGCAGCTTAGTGCCTAGGGGACTTAGCAATGAAAAACTGTTTTTT CASSLVPRGLSNEKLFF
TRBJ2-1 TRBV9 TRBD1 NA TGTGCCAGCAGCCCCGGGACAGCAATCCTCAATGAGCAGTTCTTC CASSPGTAILNEQFF
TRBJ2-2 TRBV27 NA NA TGTGCCAGCAGTTTAAGGGGGACCGGGGAGCTGTTTTTT CASSLRGTGELFF
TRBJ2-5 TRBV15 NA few TGTGCCACCAGCAGAGGAGGTTCAGAGACCCAGTACTTC CATSRGGSETQYF
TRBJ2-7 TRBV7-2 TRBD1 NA TGTGCCAGCAGCCCCGGGACAGGGGGTACCCACGAGCAGTACTTC CASSPGTGGTHEQYF
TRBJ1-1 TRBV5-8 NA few TGTGCCAGCTTGAAGGAGGCGGGGTTCGAGAACACTGAAGCTTTCTTT CASLKEAGFENTEAFF
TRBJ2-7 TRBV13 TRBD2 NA TGTGCCAGCAGCGTAGCGGGTGTCGCCGACGAGCGGTACTTC CASSVAGVADERYF
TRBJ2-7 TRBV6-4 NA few TGTGCCAGCAGTGACTCGAGTCGGCGGGGTCTGGACTCCTACGAGCAGTACTTC CASSDSSRRGLDSYEQYF
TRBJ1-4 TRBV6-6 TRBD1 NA TGTGCCAGCAGCGAACAGGGGATTCGAACTAATGAAAAACTGTTTTTT CASSEQGIRTNEKLFF
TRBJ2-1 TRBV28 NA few TGTGCCAGCAGGATCACATCCTACAATGAGCAGTTCTTC CASRITSYNEQFF
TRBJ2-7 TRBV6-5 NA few TGTGCCAGCAGTTACGCACCGGGTCCCGAGCAGTACTTC CASSYAPGPEQYF
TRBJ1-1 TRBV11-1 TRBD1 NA TGTGCCAGCAGCTACTCCCGGGACAGCGGTAGGGCTTTCTTT CASSYSRDSGRAFF
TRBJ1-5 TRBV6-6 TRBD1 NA TGTGCCAGCAGTTACTATAGGGACAGGTACCAGCCCCAGCATTTT CASSYYRDRYQPQHF
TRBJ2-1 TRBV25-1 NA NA TGTGCCAGCACAGGGGCGGGCTCGAGAAATGAGCAGTTCTTC CASTGAGSRNEQFF
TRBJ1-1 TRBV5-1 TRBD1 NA TGCGCCAGCAGCTTGGGGACAGGGAACACTGAAGCTTTCTTT CASSLGTGNTEAFF
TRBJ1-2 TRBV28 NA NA TGTGCCAGCAGTTTAAAGGGGAATGGCTACACCTTC CASSLKGNGYTF
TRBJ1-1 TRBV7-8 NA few TGTGCCAGCAGCTTAGGTGGAGGATGGTATATTAGCACTGAAGCTTTCTTT CASSLGGGWYISTEAFF
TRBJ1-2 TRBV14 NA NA TGTGCCAGCAGCCAACTACAGGCTCTATTGGGCTACACCTTC CASSQLQALLGYTF
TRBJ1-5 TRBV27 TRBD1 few TGTGCCAGCAGCCTGACAGGGACAGGTCAGCCCCAGCATTTT CASSLTGTGQPQHF
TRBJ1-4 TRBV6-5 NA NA TGTGCCAGCAGTGAAACACAGATTAATGAAAAACTGTTTTTT CASSETQINEKLFF
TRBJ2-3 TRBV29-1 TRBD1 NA TGCAGCTCGGATACAGGGGTGAGCACAGATACGCAGTATTTT CSSDTGVSTDTQYF
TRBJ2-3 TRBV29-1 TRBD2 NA TGCAGCGTTGCCCCCCAGGGACTAGCGGGAACAACAGATACGCAGTATTTT CSVAPQGLAGTTDTQYF
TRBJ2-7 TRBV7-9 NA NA TGTGCCAGCAGCTTATTCGGGAGCGGGGAGCAGTACTTC CASSLFGSGEQYF
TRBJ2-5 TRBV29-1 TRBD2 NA TGCAGCGTTGACATAATGGGGGGGGAGACCCAGTACTTC CSVDIMGGETQYF
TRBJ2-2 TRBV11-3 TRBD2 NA TGTGCCAGCAGCTTAGGCCTAGCGGGATACCAGGAGCTGTTTTTT CASSLGLAGYQELFF
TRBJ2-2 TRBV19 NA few TGTGCCAGTAGTTCGAATCGACAGGACCCAGGCGCCGGGGAGCTGTTTTTT CASSSNRQDPGAGELFF
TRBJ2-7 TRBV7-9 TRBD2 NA TGTGCCAGCAGCTTAGGAGCGGGATCTTACGAGCAGTACTTC CASSLGAGSYEQYF
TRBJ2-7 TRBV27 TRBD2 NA TGTGCCAGCAGCAAGGGACTAGCGGGAACCTACGAGCAGTACTTC CASSKGLAGTYEQYF
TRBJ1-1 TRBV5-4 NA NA TGTGCCAGCAGCTTGTCGGGGGAAGCTTTCTTT CASSLSGEAFF
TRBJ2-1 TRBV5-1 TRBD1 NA TGCGCCAGCAGCTTTTCGACAGGGTATTCCTACAATGAGCAGTTCTTC CASSFSTGYSYNEQFF
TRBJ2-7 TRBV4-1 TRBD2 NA TGCGCCAGCAGCCAAGCAGCGGGAGGTTACGAGCAGTACTTC CASSQAAGGYEQYF
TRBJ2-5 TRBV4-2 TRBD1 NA TGTGCCAGCAGCCAACAGGGGGCTCGAGAGACCCAGTACTTC CASSQQGARETQYF
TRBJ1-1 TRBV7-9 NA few TGTGCCAGCAGCTTAACTCCCCAGGCTGAAGCTTTCTTT CASSLTPQAEAFF
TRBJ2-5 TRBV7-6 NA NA TGTGCCAGCAGCTTAGTACTGGAGACCCAGTACTTC CASSLVLETQYF
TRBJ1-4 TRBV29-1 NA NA TGCAGCGTCCTCTCCGGAGCAACTAATGAAAAACTGTTTTTT CSVLSGATNEKLFF
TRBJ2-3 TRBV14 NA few TGTGCCAGCAGCCAAGTCGAGGACTCCCCGGAGTTTGAAGATACGCAGTATTTT CASSQVEDSPEFEDTQYF
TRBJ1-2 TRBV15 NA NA TGTGCCACCAGCAGTCGCCGGGTGACAGACGCCCTCGGCTACACCTTC CATSSRRVTDALGYTF
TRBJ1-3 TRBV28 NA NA TGTGCCAGCAGTCTGACCCAGGGGAGTTCTGGAAACACCATATATTTT CASSLTQGSSGNTIYF
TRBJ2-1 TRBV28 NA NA TGTGCCAGCAGTTTAGGCGGGACCGGTAGGAATGAGCAGTTCTTC CASSLGGTGRNEQFF
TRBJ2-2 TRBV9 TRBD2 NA TGTGCCAGCACCAAGGGACTAGCCAACACCGGGGAGCTGTTTTTT CASTKGLANTGELFF
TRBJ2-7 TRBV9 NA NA TGTGCCAGCAGCGTAGGATCAGGGGTGGCCTCCTACGAGCAGTACTTC CASSVGSGVASYEQYF
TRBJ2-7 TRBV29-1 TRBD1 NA TGCAGCGGTGCGGGGACAGGGGACTCCTACGAGCAGTACTTC CSGAGTGDSYEQYF
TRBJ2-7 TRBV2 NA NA TGTGCCAGCAGTGAAGCAGAACGCACCTACGAGCAGTACTTC CASSEAERTYEQYF
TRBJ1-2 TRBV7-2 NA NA TGTGCCAGCAGCTTAAGCTTAGATGGCTACACCTTC CASSLSLDGYTF
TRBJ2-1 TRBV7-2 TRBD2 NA TGTGCCAGCAGCTTAGACCCGGGGGGGGATGAGCAGTTCTTC CASSLDPGGDEQFF
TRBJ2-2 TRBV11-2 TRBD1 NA TGTGCCAGCAGCGACTCGGGACAGAGAAACACCGGGGAGCTGTTTTTT CASSDSGQRNTGELFF
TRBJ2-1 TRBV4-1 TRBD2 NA TGCGCCAGCAGCCAAGTGGCGGGAGGGCCGTTCAATGAGCAGTTCTTC CASSQVAGGPFNEQFF
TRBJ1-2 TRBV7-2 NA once TGTGCCAGCAGCCAGACTATTAACTATGGCTACACCTTC CASSQTINYGYTF